The present TCR beta chain was sequenced within a study of shared clonotypes between healthy human individuals. Germline V gives CDR1 SGDLS, CDR2 YYNGEE. Trimming took 5 bases from V and 0 from J, leaving 15 bases between them. CDR3 size: 16 residues. The table came from immunoSEQ multiplex PCR; TCRdb's copy has only in-frame clones and leaves some out. The repertoire includes approximately 2.1 million clones, 85% to 95% of them detected once, and about 0.41% sits in the top ten. The clonotype comes from a young man in good health. Some clones in this sample may be carry-over from other donors' samples. The sample consisted of naive CD4+ T cells from PBMCs. Subset reported: CD45RA+ positively selected. This chain links TRBV9 with TRBJ1-3; possibly TRBD1 for D (6 bases). The CDR3 DNA reads as TGTGCCAGCAGAGGGGGTAGGGGCCCCTCTGGAAACACCATATATTTT. Translation: CASRGGRGPSGNTIYF.